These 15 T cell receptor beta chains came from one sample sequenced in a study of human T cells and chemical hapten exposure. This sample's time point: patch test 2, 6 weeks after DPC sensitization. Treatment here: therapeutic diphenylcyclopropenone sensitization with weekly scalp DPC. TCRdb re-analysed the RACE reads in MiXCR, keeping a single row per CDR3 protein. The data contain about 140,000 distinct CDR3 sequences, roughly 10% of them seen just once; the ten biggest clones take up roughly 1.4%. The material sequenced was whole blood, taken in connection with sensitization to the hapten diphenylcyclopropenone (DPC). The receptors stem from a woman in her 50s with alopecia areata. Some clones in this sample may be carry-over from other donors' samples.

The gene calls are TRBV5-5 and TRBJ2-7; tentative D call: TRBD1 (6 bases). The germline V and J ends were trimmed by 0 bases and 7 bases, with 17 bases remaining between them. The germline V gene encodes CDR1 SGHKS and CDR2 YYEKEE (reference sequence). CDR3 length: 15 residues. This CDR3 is CASSLAPQGPGEQYF. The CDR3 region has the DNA TGTGCCAGCAGCTTGGCCCCCCAGGGGCCGGGTGAGCAGTACTTC.

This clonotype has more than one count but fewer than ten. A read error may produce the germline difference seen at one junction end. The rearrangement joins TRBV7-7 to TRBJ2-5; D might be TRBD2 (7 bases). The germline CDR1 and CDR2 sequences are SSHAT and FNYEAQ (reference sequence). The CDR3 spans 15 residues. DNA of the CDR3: TGTGCTAGCAGCCCGAGGAGGGGGGGCCGTGAGACCCAGTACTTC. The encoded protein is CASSPRRGGRETQYF.

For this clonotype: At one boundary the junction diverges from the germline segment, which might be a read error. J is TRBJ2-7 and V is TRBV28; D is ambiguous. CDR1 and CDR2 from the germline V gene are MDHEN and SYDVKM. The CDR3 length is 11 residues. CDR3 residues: CANSTQVEQYF. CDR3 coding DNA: TGTGCCAACAGTACCCAAGTGGAGCAGTACTTC.

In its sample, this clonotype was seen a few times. CDR3 region: CASSRPTIEQFF. The CDR3 DNA is TGTGCCAGTAGTCGACCGACGATTGAGCAGTTCTTC. V is TRBV19 and J is TRBJ2-1; D remains unclear. The CDR3 sequence is 12 residues long. Germline-derived CDR1 and CDR2 are LNHDA and SQIVND (reference sequence). The germline V and J ends were trimmed by 5 bases and 9 bases, with 11 bases remaining between them.

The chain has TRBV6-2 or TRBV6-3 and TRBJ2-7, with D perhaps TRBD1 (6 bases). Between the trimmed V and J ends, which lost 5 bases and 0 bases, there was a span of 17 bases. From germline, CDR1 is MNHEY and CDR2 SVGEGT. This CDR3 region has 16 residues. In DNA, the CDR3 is TGTGCCAGCAGTGGATTCCGGGACACAGCCTCCTACGAGCAGTACTTC. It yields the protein CASSGFRDTASYEQYF.

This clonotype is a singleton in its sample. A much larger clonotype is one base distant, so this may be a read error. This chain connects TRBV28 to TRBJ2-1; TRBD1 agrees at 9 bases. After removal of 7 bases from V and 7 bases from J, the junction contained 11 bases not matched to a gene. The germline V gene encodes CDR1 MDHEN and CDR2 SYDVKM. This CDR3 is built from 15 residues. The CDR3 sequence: CASIGYIGTGNEQFF. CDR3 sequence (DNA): TGTGCCAGCATCGGATACATCGGGACAGGGAATGAGCAGTTCTTC.

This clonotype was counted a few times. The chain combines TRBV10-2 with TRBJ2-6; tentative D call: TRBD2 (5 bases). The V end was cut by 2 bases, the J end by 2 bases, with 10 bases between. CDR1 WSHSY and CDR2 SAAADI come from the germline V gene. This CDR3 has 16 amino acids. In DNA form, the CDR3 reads TGCGCCAGCAGTGAGACTCCTAGCACTGGGGCCAACGTCCTGACTTTC. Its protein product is CASSETPSTGANVLTF.

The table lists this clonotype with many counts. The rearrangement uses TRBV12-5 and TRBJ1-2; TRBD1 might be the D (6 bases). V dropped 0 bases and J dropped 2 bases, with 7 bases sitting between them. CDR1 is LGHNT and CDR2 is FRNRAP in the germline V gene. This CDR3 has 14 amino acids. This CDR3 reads CASGLVTGNYGYTF. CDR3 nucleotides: TGTGCTAGTGGTTTGGTAACAGGGAACTATGGCTACACCTTC.

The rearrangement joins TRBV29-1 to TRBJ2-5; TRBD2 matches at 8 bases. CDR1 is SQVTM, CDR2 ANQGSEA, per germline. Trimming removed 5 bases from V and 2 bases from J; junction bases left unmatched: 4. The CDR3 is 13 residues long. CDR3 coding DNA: TGCAGCGTTTACGGGACTAGACAAGAGACCCAGTACTTC. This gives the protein CSVYGTRQETQYF.

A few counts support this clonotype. CDR3 sequence: CASSPRGTGNYEQYF. In DNA, the CDR3 is TGTGCCAGCTCACCACGCGGGACAGGGAACTACGAGCAGTACTTC. The V and J genes are TRBV18 and TRBJ2-7; TRBD1 matches at 9 bases. The CDR3 totals 15 residues. Per germline, CDR1 KGHSH and CDR2 LQKENI. Trimming took 1 base from V and 3 from J; bases not matched to a gene: 4.

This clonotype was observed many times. CDR3 DNA sequence: TGTGCCAGCAGCGCCGGTTCCTATGGCTACACCTTC. Translation gives CASSAGSYGYTF. The V and J genes are TRBV6-5 and TRBJ1-2; D gene ambiguous. CDR3 length equals 12 residues. V lost 6 bases to trimming and J lost 4 bases, with 9 bases between them. The germline gives CDR1 MNHEY, CDR2 SVGAGI.

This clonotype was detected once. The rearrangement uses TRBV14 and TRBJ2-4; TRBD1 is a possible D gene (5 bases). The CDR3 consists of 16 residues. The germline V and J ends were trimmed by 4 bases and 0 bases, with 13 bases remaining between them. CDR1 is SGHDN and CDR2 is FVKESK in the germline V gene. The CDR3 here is CASSLRQGVAKNIQYF. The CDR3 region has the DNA TGTGCCAGCAGCCTCCGGCAGGGCGTAGCCAAAAACATTCAGTACTTC.

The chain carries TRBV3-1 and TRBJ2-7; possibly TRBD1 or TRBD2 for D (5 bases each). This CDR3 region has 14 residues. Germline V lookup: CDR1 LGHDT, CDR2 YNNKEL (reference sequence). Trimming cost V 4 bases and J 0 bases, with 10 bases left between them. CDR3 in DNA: TGTGCCAGCAGCCGAGGGACCCGCTCCTACGAGCAGTACTTC. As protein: CASSRGTRSYEQYF.

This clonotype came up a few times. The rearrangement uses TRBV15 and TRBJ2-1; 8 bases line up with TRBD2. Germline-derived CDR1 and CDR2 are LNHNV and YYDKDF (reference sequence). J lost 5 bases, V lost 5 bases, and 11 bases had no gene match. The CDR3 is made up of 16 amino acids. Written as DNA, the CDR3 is TGTGCCACCAGCGGGTTCCTTAGCGGGAATAACAATGAGCAGTTCTTC. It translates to CATSGFLSGNNNEQFF.

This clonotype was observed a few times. CDR3 amino acids: CASSLGSGSGSYNEQFF. DNA for the CDR3: TGTGCCAGCAGCTTAGGGTCGGGGAGCGGGAGCTACAATGAGCAGTTCTTC. This chain connects TRBV7-6 to TRBJ2-1; 8 bases align to TRBD2. Trimming cost V 1 base and J 3 bases; bases outside gene matches: 8. The CDR3 consists of 17 residues. CDR1 is SGHVS, CDR2 FNYEAQ, per germline.